A single sample gave rise to the 18 T cell receptor beta chains below, sequenced in a study of cytomegalovirus exposure and HLA in healthy donors. PCR used 60 Vbeta primers and 13 Jbeta primers. The method was immunoSEQ multiplex PCR; TCRdb's version includes in-frame clones alone and lacks a portion of them. The sample carries around 100,000 clones, around 64% recorded once. Sequencing input: PBMCs. The receptors come from a man younger than 40 in good health and CMV-seropositive.

The chain combines TRBV2 with TRBJ2-6, with 9 bases lining up with TRBD1. Germline V gives CDR1 SNHLY, CDR2 FYNNEI. The CDR3 is made up of 17 amino acids. Trimming took 4 bases from V and 0 from J; bases not matched to a gene: 4. This chain's CDR3 is CASSVGTGSSGANVLTF. CDR3 nucleotide sequence: TGTGCCAGCAGTGTGGGGACAGGGAGCTCTGGGGCCAACGTCCTGACTTTC.

With regard to this clone: A junction boundary mismatches the germline segment, possibly from a read error. The genes are TRBV9 and TRBJ1-2; possible D gene TRBD1, 6 bases. The CDR3 has 16 residues. Germline loops: CDR1 SGDLS, CDR2 YYNGEE. The CDR3 nucleotides are TGTGCCAGCAGCACTAGTCGACAGGTGATTAACCATGGCTACACCTTC. Translation: CASSTSRQVINHGYTF. The full variable domain, completed using reference TRBV9 and TRBJ1-2, is DSGVTQTPKHLITATGQRVTLRCSPRSGDLSVYWYQQSLDQGLQFLIQYYNGEERAKGNILERFSAQQFPDLHSELNLSSLELGDSALYFCASSTSRQVINHGYTFGSGTRLTVV.

V usage is TRBV7-3 and J usage is TRBJ2-3; tentative D call: TRBD2 (5 bases). The CDR3 loop spans 16 amino acids. Trimming cost V 2 bases and J 0 bases, with 12 bases left between them. The germline V gene has CDR1 SGHTA and CDR2 FQGTGA. The CDR3 nucleotides read TGTGCCAGCAGCTTAGTCGGCGGGTGGAGCACAGATACGCAGTATTTT. Amino acids: CASSLVGGWSTDTQYF.

J is TRBJ2-7 and V is TRBV6-1, with TRBD2 matching 8 bases. This CDR3 comprises 15 residues. Per germline, CDR1 MNHNS and CDR2 SASEGT. The trim removed 8 bases at V and 6 bases at J, leaving 15 bases unmatched. CDR3 residues: CASWRRGGVVGEQYF. CDR3 sequence (DNA): TGTGCCAGCTGGCGCCGGGGGGGAGTCGTGGGCGAGCAGTACTTC.

This clone was detected once. CDR3 region: CASSGLRGSESGETQYF. The DNA of the CDR3 is TGCGCCAGCAGTGGGCTGCGGGGATCCGAGTCGGGGGAGACCCAGTACTTC. The chain couples TRBV10-1 to TRBJ2-5; D might be TRBD2 (6 bases). V was shortened by 4 bases and J by 5 bases, with 23 bases between the two germline ends. This CDR3 is 17 amino acids long. CDR1 and CDR2 (germline): WNHNN, SYGVQD (reference sequence).

This clone appeared once. The chain couples TRBV28 to TRBJ1-1; possibly TRBD1 for D (6 bases). The CDR3 sequence is 16 residues long. Germline V gene lookup returns CDR1 MDHEN and CDR2 SYDVKM. The germline V and J ends were trimmed by 2 bases and 4 bases, with 17 bases remaining between them. The CDR3 sequence is CASSLLSGRGSTEAFF. The CDR3 bases are TGTGCCAGCAGTTTACTCTCGGGGAGGGGGAGCACTGAAGCTTTCTTT.

J is TRBJ2-5 and V is TRBV11-3, with TRBD2 identical over 13 bases. There are 15 residues in the CDR3. Germline V lookup: CDR1 SGHNT, CDR2 YENEEA. Trimming took 5 bases from V and 5 from J; bases not matched to a gene: 5. The chain's CDR3 is CASSVGLAGSETQYF. CDR3 bases: TGTGCCAGCAGCGTGGGACTAGCGGGGTCGGAGACCCAGTACTTC.

A few counts support this clone. The chain joins TRBV28 to TRBJ2-4; 7 positions agree with TRBD2. Trimming at V came to 7 bases and at J to 7 bases, leaving 7 bases not matched to a gene. The CDR3 runs to 13 residues. Germline CDR1 MDHEN, CDR2 SYDVKM. This CDR3 reads CASILSGENIQYF. CDR3 nucleotides: TGTGCCAGCATCCTAAGCGGGGAGAACATTCAGTACTTC.

J is TRBJ2-7 and V is TRBV11-3; D unresolved. CDR3 length: 13 amino acids. CDR1 and CDR2 (germline): SGHNT, YENEEA. V was cut by 4 bases and J by 7 bases, with 14 bases left in between. Written as DNA, the CDR3 is TGTGCCAGCAGCTCTTTGTATCGTGGGGAGCAGTACGTC. Its protein product is CASSSLYRGEQYV.

The J gene is TRBJ2-3, the V gene TRBV7-6, with 7 bases fitting TRBD1. Germline lookup yields CDR1 SGHVS and CDR2 FNYEAQ. The CDR3 spans 16 residues. V shed 2 bases, J shed 3 bases, and the junction held 8 bases outside the gene matches. CDR3 protein: CASSLSRQGVTDTQYF. The CDR3 region has the DNA TGTGCCAGCAGCTTATCTCGACAGGGCGTGACAGATACGCAGTATTTT. The whole variable domain, filled in from reference TRBV7-6 and TRBJ2-3, reads GAGVSQSPRYKVTKRGQDVALRCDPISGHVSLYWYRQALGQGPEFLTYFNYEAQQDKSGLPNDRFSAERPEGSISTLTIQRTEQRDSAMYRCASSLSRQGVTDTQYFGPGTRLTVL.

The genes are TRBV29-1 and TRBJ1-5; perhaps TRBD1 as D (5 bases). V lost 4 bases and J 9 bases, leaving 16 bases between the germline ends. Germline CDR1 SQVTM, CDR2 ANQGSEA. This CDR3 has 13 amino acids. The CDR3 sequence: CSVGVEAGGPQHF. CDR3 sequence (DNA): TGCAGCGTTGGTGTGGAGGCCGGGGGGCCCCAGCATTTT.

The chain links TRBV4-3 to TRBJ2-1; 9 nucleotides match TRBD2. CDR3 length: 19 amino acids. J lost 2 bases, V lost 1 base, and 12 bases had no gene match. The germline V gene has CDR1 LGHNA and CDR2 YSLEER. The CDR3: CASSQGQGGGGRAYNEQFF. The DNA for the CDR3 is TGCGCCAGCAGCCAAGGTCAGGGTGGGGGCGGGAGGGCCTACAATGAGCAGTTCTTC.

The chain couples TRBV6-5 to TRBJ2-3, with D tentatively TRBD1 (6 bases). The CDR3 is 15 amino acids. V was shortened by 0 bases and J by 2 bases, with 9 bases between the two germline ends. Germline V CDR1 and CDR2: MNHEY, SVGAGI. This chain's CDR3 is CASSYSRTDTDTQYF. CDR3 nucleotides: TGTGCCAGCAGTTACTCCCGGACAGACACAGATACGCAGTATTTT.

The rearrangement links TRBV28 to TRBJ1-1; 9 bases are a match to TRBD1. V lost 6 bases, J lost 2 bases, and 4 bases stayed unmatched. Germline CDR1 MDHEN, CDR2 SYDVKM. This CDR3 has 14 residues. The DNA for the CDR3 is TGTGCCAGCAGCGAACAGGGGGCAAACACTGAAGCTTTCTTT. Translating it yields CASSEQGANTEAFF.

This clone was counted between two and nine times. The chain has TRBV28 and TRBJ2-4; 8 nucleotides match TRBD2. The J segment lost 7 bases and the V segment lost 3 bases, leaving 8 bases of the junction unmatched. Germline CDR1 is MDHEN and CDR2 is SYDVKM. The CDR3 loop spans 15 amino acids. In DNA form, the CDR3 reads TGTGCCAGCAGTTTTAGTCGGGGGGGGCCGAACATTCAGTACTTC. It yields the protein CASSFSRGGPNIQYF. The full variable domain, its missing parts supplied by reference TRBV28 and TRBJ2-4, is DVKVTQSSRYLVKRTGEKVFLECVQDMDHENMFWYRQDPGLGLRLIYFSYDVKMKEKGDIPEGYSVSREKKERFSLILESASTNQTSMYLCASSFSRGGPNIQYFGAGTRLSVL.

The V and J genes are TRBV28 and TRBJ2-5; 9 bases match TRBD2. The germline CDR1 and CDR2 sequences are MDHEN and SYDVKM. This CDR3 is built from 14 residues. Trimming cost V 5 bases and J 5 bases; bases outside gene matches: 6. CDR3 region: CASSPAGGRETQYF. CDR3 in DNA: TGTGCCAGCAGTCCAGCGGGGGGCAGGGAGACCCAGTACTTC.

The chain carries TRBV2 and TRBJ2-2, with 7 bases aligning to TRBD1. The CDR3 is made up of 15 amino acids. Germline V CDR1 and CDR2: SNHLY, FYNNEI. V shed 1 base, J shed 5 bases, and the junction held 4 bases outside the gene matches. CDR3 loop: CASSEDTRGTGELFF. As DNA, the CDR3 is TGTGCCAGCAGTGAAGACACCAGGGGGACCGGGGAGCTGTTTTTT.

The chain links TRBV28 to TRBJ2-1; 7 bases align to TRBD2. J lost 1 base, V lost 4 bases, and 7 bases had no gene match. CDR1 and CDR2 from the germline V gene are MDHEN and SYDVKM. This CDR3 is 16 amino acids long. CDR3 region: CASSSPAGRSYNEQFF. As DNA, the CDR3 is TGTGCCAGCAGTTCCCCAGCGGGGAGATCCTACAATGAGCAGTTCTTC.